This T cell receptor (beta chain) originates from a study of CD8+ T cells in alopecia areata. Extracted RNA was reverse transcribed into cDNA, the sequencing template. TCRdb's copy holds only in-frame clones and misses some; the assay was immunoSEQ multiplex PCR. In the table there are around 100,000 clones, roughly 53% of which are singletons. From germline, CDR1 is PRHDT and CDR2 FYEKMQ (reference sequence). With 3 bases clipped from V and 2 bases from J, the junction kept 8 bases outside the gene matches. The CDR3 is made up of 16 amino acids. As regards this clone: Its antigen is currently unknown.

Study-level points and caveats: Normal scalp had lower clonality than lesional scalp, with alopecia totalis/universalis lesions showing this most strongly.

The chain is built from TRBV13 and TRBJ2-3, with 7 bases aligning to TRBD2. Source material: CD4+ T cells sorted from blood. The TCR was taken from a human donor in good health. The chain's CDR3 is CASSFLTSSNTDTQYF. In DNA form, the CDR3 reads TGTGCCAGCAGCTTCTTGACTAGCAGCAACACAGATACGCAGTATTTT.